A selection of T cell receptor beta chains follows, all from one sample in a study of T-cell reconstitution after alpha-beta-depleted transplantation in children. Using its own MiXCR run on the PCR reads, TCRdb lists one record per CDR3 protein. Here the sample spans around 190,000 distinct CDR3 sequences, about 7% being singletons. Material: PBMCs, obtained before TCRalphabeta/CD19-depleted stem cell transplant. The receptors come from a boy aged 2-9 years with acute lymphoblastic leukemia, due to receive a stem cell transplant. CDR3s include the opening cysteine and the closing phenylalanine or tryptophan. Each record gives: V gene, J gene, D gene, clone size, CDR3 DNA, CDR3 protein. D genes are given only for firm matches. Rows give clone size only sometimes, using once, few, many, or a class for an expanded clone.

v_call: TRBV5-6
j_call: TRBJ1-3
d_call: TRBD1
clone_size: many
cdr3_nt: TGTGCCAGCAGCGTCAGGGGGCCCGGAAACACCATATATTTT
cdr3_aa: CASSVRGPGNTIYF

v_call: TRBV3-1
j_call: TRBJ1-2
d_call: NA
clone_size: many
cdr3_nt: TGTGCCAGCAGCCAAATCCAGGGTTCGGAGGGCTACACCTTC
cdr3_aa: CASSQIQGSEGYTF

v_call: TRBV29-1
j_call: TRBJ2-1
d_call: TRBD2
clone_size: NA
cdr3_nt: TGCAGCGTTGAGCATTCCCTCTGGACTAGCGGGAGTCATGGTGATGAGCAGTTCTTC
cdr3_aa: CSVEHSLWTSGSHGDEQFF

v_call: TRBV5-6
j_call: TRBJ2-1
d_call: TRBD2
clone_size: many
cdr3_nt: TGTGCCAGCAGCTTGTTTAGCGGGCCCAAAACAGATAGGCATAGAAATGAGCAGTTCTTC
cdr3_aa: CASSLFSGPKTDRHRNEQFF

v_call: TRBV28
j_call: TRBJ2-7
d_call: TRBD2
clone_size: many
cdr3_nt: TGTGCCAGCACCTCATGGGGGGGATATTGGGGCGAGCAGTACTTC
cdr3_aa: CASTSWGGYWGEQYF

v_call: TRBV6-2/TRBV6-3
j_call: TRBJ1-5
d_call: NA
clone_size: few
cdr3_nt: TGTGCCAGCAGTTACAGTTCAGGGGCAGGCGGCAATCAGCCCCAGCATTTT
cdr3_aa: CASSYSSGAGGNQPQHF

v_call: TRBV6-2/TRBV6-3
j_call: TRBJ2-2
d_call: NA
clone_size: many
cdr3_nt: TGTGCCAGCAGTCTTCGCGACACCGGGGAGCTGTTTTTT
cdr3_aa: CASSLRDTGELFF

v_call: TRBV5-1
j_call: TRBJ2-7
d_call: NA
clone_size: few
cdr3_nt: TGCGCCAGCAGCTTGGCCTTTGCAGGAATTTCCTACGAGCAGTACTTC
cdr3_aa: CASSLAFAGISYEQYF

v_call: TRBV5-1
j_call: TRBJ2-7
d_call: TRBD1
clone_size: many
cdr3_nt: TGCGCCAGCAGACGACAGGGGCAATGGGGCGAGCAGTACTTC
cdr3_aa: CASRRQGQWGEQYF

v_call: TRBV29-1
j_call: TRBJ2-5
d_call: NA
clone_size: many
cdr3_nt: TGCAGCGTTGAACCGTTCTCTGGGGGAAGGGACCAGTACTTC
cdr3_aa: CSVEPFSGGRDQYF

v_call: TRBV12-3/TRBV12-4
j_call: TRBJ2-5
d_call: NA
clone_size: NA
cdr3_nt: TGTGCCAGCAGTGATATGGAGGGCAAAGAGACCCAGTACTTC
cdr3_aa: CASSDMEGKETQYF

v_call: TRBV4-2
j_call: TRBJ2-3
d_call: TRBD2
clone_size: many
cdr3_nt: TGTGCCAGCAGCCAAGGACTAGCGGGGGGCCCTAGCACAGATACGCAGTATTTT
cdr3_aa: CASSQGLAGGPSTDTQYF

v_call: TRBV7-2
j_call: TRBJ2-3
d_call: TRBD1
clone_size: NA
cdr3_nt: TGTGCCAGCAGCCCCCGAGACAGGGCACTGGCAGATACGCAGTATTTT
cdr3_aa: CASSPRDRALADTQYF

v_call: TRBV29-1
j_call: TRBJ2-4
d_call: NA
clone_size: many
cdr3_nt: TGCAGCGCCGAGACGGACTCGGGCATTCAGTACTTC
cdr3_aa: CSAETDSGIQYF

v_call: TRBV6-5
j_call: TRBJ2-7
d_call: TRBD1
clone_size: many
cdr3_nt: TGTGCCAGCAGCCCGGGGACAGGGTTCAACGAGCAGTACTTC
cdr3_aa: CASSPGTGFNEQYF

v_call: TRBV7-2
j_call: TRBJ1-1
d_call: NA
clone_size: many
cdr3_nt: TGTGCCAGCAGTACCTCGGGAGGCCTGAACACTGAAGCTTTCTTT
cdr3_aa: CASSTSGGLNTEAFF

v_call: TRBV12-3/TRBV12-4
j_call: TRBJ1-2
d_call: TRBD1
clone_size: few
cdr3_nt: TGTGCCAGCAGCGTAACAGGGGATCTTGGCTACACCTTC
cdr3_aa: CASSVTGDLGYTF

v_call: TRBV11-2
j_call: TRBJ2-5
d_call: TRBD2
clone_size: few
cdr3_nt: TGTGCCAGCAGCTCCCGACTAGCGGGGGTGGGGGAGACCCAGTACTTC
cdr3_aa: CASSSRLAGVGETQYF

v_call: TRBV7-2
j_call: TRBJ2-6
d_call: NA
clone_size: NA
cdr3_nt: TGTGCCAGCAGCTACGACTCTGGGGCCAACGTCCTGACTTTC
cdr3_aa: CASSYDSGANVLTF

v_call: TRBV28
j_call: TRBJ2-1
d_call: TRBD2
clone_size: many
cdr3_nt: TGTGCCAGCAGCCTCCTGGGCGGGAGATTCAATGAGCAGTTCTTC
cdr3_aa: CASSLLGGRFNEQFF

v_call: TRBV5-1
j_call: TRBJ2-3
d_call: NA
clone_size: NA
cdr3_nt: TGCGCCAGCAGCGCAGTTTATAGCACAGATACGCAGTATTTT
cdr3_aa: CASSAVYSTDTQYF

v_call: TRBV7-8
j_call: TRBJ2-7
d_call: TRBD1
clone_size: NA
cdr3_nt: TGTGCCAGCAGCGCGGACAGGGTCAACTACGAGCAGTACTTC
cdr3_aa: CASSADRVNYEQYF

v_call: TRBV7-2
j_call: TRBJ2-7
d_call: NA
clone_size: NA
cdr3_nt: TGTGCCAGCAGCTTAGCTACTGGGGTCTACGAGCAGTACTTC
cdr3_aa: CASSLATGVYEQYF

v_call: TRBV29-1
j_call: TRBJ2-5
d_call: NA
clone_size: many
cdr3_nt: TGCAGCGTTTCGGACCCATGGGATGACACCCAAGAGACCCAGTACTTC
cdr3_aa: CSVSDPWDDTQETQYF

v_call: TRBV7-2
j_call: TRBJ2-4
d_call: NA
clone_size: many
cdr3_nt: TGTGCCAGCAGCTATTACAGGGAACGAAACATTCAGTACTTC
cdr3_aa: CASSYYRERNIQYF

v_call: TRBV4-3
j_call: TRBJ2-1
d_call: NA
clone_size: many
cdr3_nt: TGCGCCAGCAGCCGAGAGGACGTATACAATGAGCAGTTCTTC
cdr3_aa: CASSREDVYNEQFF

v_call: TRBV20-1
j_call: TRBJ2-7
d_call: NA
clone_size: NA
cdr3_nt: TGCAGCCCGCGCCGCGACGGCAGCTCCTACGAGCAGTACTTC
cdr3_aa: CSPRRDGSSYEQYF

v_call: TRBV7-9
j_call: TRBJ2-4
d_call: NA
clone_size: few
cdr3_nt: TGTGCCAGCAGCCATTGGGGCGGTACCTTAGCCAAAAACATTCAGTACTTC
cdr3_aa: CASSHWGGTLAKNIQYF

v_call: TRBV11-2
j_call: TRBJ1-4
d_call: NA
clone_size: few
cdr3_nt: TGTGCCAGCAGCTCGACCCTGGGATTGGAAAAACTGTTTTTT
cdr3_aa: CASSSTLGLEKLFF

v_call: TRBV11-2
j_call: TRBJ2-1
d_call: TRBD2
clone_size: few
cdr3_nt: TGTGCCAGCAGCTCGTGGGGGGCAGCGGGAGGGCTAGGCAATGAGCAGTTCTTC
cdr3_aa: CASSSWGAAGGLGNEQFF

v_call: TRBV25-1
j_call: TRBJ2-3
d_call: NA
clone_size: NA
cdr3_nt: TGTGCCAGCAGTGATCATACTAGGGACACAGATACGCAGTATTTT
cdr3_aa: CASSDHTRDTDTQYF

v_call: TRBV5-6
j_call: TRBJ1-1
d_call: NA
clone_size: many
cdr3_nt: TGTGCCAGCAGCTTGGAAGACAGGACTAACACTGAAGCTTTCTTT
cdr3_aa: CASSLEDRTNTEAFF

v_call: TRBV12-3/TRBV12-4
j_call: TRBJ2-2
d_call: NA
clone_size: many
cdr3_nt: TGTGCCAGCATACGGTCGGGCACCGGGGAGCTGTTTTTT
cdr3_aa: CASIRSGTGELFF

v_call: TRBV4-2
j_call: TRBJ2-1
d_call: NA
clone_size: NA
cdr3_nt: TGTGCCAGCAGCCAAGGGAGAGGGACCAGGGACCACCGGTCTGAGCAGTTCTTC
cdr3_aa: CASSQGRGTRDHRSEQFF

v_call: TRBV7-6
j_call: TRBJ2-4
d_call: NA
clone_size: NA
cdr3_nt: TGTGCCAGCAGCCCGGGACTGACTCTAGCCAAAAACATTCAGTACTTC
cdr3_aa: CASSPGLTLAKNIQYF

v_call: TRBV4-3
j_call: TRBJ1-2
d_call: NA
clone_size: NA
cdr3_nt: TGCGCCAGCAGCCCCGGGGGTCGGGGCTACACCTTC
cdr3_aa: CASSPGGRGYTF

v_call: TRBV10-3
j_call: TRBJ2-1
d_call: TRBD2
clone_size: many
cdr3_nt: TGTGCCATCAGTGCCGGGACTAGCGGCAATGAGCAGTTCTTC
cdr3_aa: CAISAGTSGNEQFF

v_call: TRBV4-3
j_call: TRBJ2-1
d_call: NA
clone_size: many
cdr3_nt: TGCGCCAGCAGCCTTATGGGCGGTACCTCCTACAATGAGCAGTTCTTC
cdr3_aa: CASSLMGGTSYNEQFF

v_call: TRBV7-2
j_call: TRBJ2-7
d_call: TRBD1
clone_size: many
cdr3_nt: TGTGCCAGCAGCTTAGGGACAGGGGTGGCCTACGAGCAGTACTTC
cdr3_aa: CASSLGTGVAYEQYF

v_call: TRBV7-9
j_call: TRBJ1-1
d_call: NA
clone_size: NA
cdr3_nt: TGTTCCAGCAGCCAGGAGTGGGGGAACACTGAAGCTTTCTTT
cdr3_aa: CSSSQEWGNTEAFF

v_call: TRBV12-3/TRBV12-4
j_call: TRBJ1-5
d_call: TRBD1
clone_size: many
cdr3_nt: TGTGCCAGCAGTTTACAGGGGGCTCTGGTTGGCAATCAGCCCCAGCATTTT
cdr3_aa: CASSLQGALVGNQPQHF

v_call: TRBV7-9
j_call: TRBJ1-1
d_call: NA
clone_size: NA
cdr3_nt: TGTGCCAGCAGCCGCCCGATGGGGGGGGCGAACACTGAAGCTTTCTTT
cdr3_aa: CASSRPMGGANTEAFF

v_call: TRBV28
j_call: TRBJ1-1
d_call: NA
clone_size: few
cdr3_nt: TGTGCCAGCAGTCTAACTATGCCCATGGGCACTGAAGCTTTCTTT
cdr3_aa: CASSLTMPMGTEAFF

v_call: TRBV7-2
j_call: TRBJ2-4
d_call: NA
clone_size: many
cdr3_nt: TGTGCCAGCAGCTTAGAGAACAGGGTTGGGGACATTCAGTACTTC
cdr3_aa: CASSLENRVGDIQYF

v_call: TRBV28
j_call: TRBJ2-1
d_call: NA
clone_size: few
cdr3_nt: TGTGCCAGCAGTTTATCCCAAGGGGTACGGCAAGGGGATGAGCAGTTCTTC
cdr3_aa: CASSLSQGVRQGDEQFF

v_call: TRBV5-1
j_call: TRBJ2-7
d_call: NA
clone_size: many
cdr3_nt: TGCGCCAGCAGCTTAAACCCAACTATCTCCTACGAGCAGTACTTC
cdr3_aa: CASSLNPTISYEQYF

v_call: TRBV28
j_call: TRBJ1-2
d_call: TRBD1
clone_size: many
cdr3_nt: TGTGCCAGCAGTTGGCAGGGGGAGGGTGGCTACACCTTC
cdr3_aa: CASSWQGEGGYTF

v_call: TRBV28
j_call: TRBJ2-7
d_call: NA
clone_size: many
cdr3_nt: TGTGCCAGCAGATCGATGGGGCCAAATGGGTACGAGCAGTACTTC
cdr3_aa: CASRSMGPNGYEQYF

v_call: TRBV29-1
j_call: TRBJ2-2
d_call: TRBD1
clone_size: many
cdr3_nt: TGCAGCGTCGCACAGGGGGCCGGGGAGCTGTTTTTT
cdr3_aa: CSVAQGAGELFF

v_call: TRBV15
j_call: TRBJ2-1
d_call: TRBD2
clone_size: few
cdr3_nt: TGTGCCACCAGCCCTCGGACTAGGTATGGCAATGAGCAGTTCTTC
cdr3_aa: CATSPRTRYGNEQFF

v_call: TRBV7-2
j_call: TRBJ1-5
d_call: NA
clone_size: many
cdr3_nt: TGTGCCAGCAGCTTAGTCCGGGGGGGGAATCAGCCCCAGCATTTT
cdr3_aa: CASSLVRGGNQPQHF

v_call: TRBV12-3/TRBV12-4
j_call: TRBJ1-1
d_call: TRBD1
clone_size: few
cdr3_nt: TGTGCCAGCAGTTTACAGGACAGGGTATCTGAAGCTTTCTTT
cdr3_aa: CASSLQDRVSEAFF

v_call: TRBV29-1
j_call: TRBJ1-1
d_call: NA
clone_size: many
cdr3_nt: TGCAGCGTTGCGAGGGTTAACATGAACACTGAAGCTTTCTTT
cdr3_aa: CSVARVNMNTEAFF

v_call: TRBV28
j_call: TRBJ2-7
d_call: TRBD1
clone_size: few
cdr3_nt: TGTGCCAGCAGTATACCGGGACAGGGGGTCAACGAGCAGTACTTC
cdr3_aa: CASSIPGQGVNEQYF

v_call: TRBV28
j_call: TRBJ1-5
d_call: TRBD1
clone_size: NA
cdr3_nt: TGTGCCAGCAGTTTTATCGACAGGGCCAATCAGCCCCAGCATTTT
cdr3_aa: CASSFIDRANQPQHF